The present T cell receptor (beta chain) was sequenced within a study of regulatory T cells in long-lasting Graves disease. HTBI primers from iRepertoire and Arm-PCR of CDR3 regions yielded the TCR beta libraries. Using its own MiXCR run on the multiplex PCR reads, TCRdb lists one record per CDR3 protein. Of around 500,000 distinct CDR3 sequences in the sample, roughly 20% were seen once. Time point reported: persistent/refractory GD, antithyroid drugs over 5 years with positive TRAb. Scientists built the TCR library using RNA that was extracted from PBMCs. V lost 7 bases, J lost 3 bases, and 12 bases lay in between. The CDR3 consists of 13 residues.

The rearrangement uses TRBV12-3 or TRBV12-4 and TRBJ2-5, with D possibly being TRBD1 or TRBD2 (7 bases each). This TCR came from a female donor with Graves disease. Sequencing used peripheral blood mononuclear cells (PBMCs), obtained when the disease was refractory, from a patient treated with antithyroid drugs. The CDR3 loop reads CASTQGGKETQYF. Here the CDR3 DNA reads TGTGCCAGCACCCAGGGGGGGAAAGAGACCCAGTACTTC.